A single sample gave rise to the 18 T cell receptor beta chains below, sequenced in a study of blood T cell repertoires in COVID-19. The repertoire was sequenced with immunoSEQ multiplex PCR; TCRdb's copy has only in-frame clones and lacks some. The sample has around 110,000 clones, approximately 80% seen once. The sequenced sample consisted of peripheral blood. These receptors were collected from a woman aged 60 to 75 with acute or convalescent COVID-19.

The J gene is TRBJ1-2, the V gene TRBV28, with D maybe TRBD1 (5 bases). Looked up from germline, CDR1 is MDHEN and CDR2 is SYDVKM. This CDR3 comprises 15 residues. With 5 bases removed from V and 3 bases from J, the gap between germline ends came to 16 bases. The CDR3 DNA reads TGTGCCAGCAGTCCGTCGGGAGGGGACCACTATGGCTACACCTTC. Translation gives CASSPSGGDHYGYTF.

CDR3 protein: CASSDLAGGGETQYF. CDR3 DNA sequence: TGTGCCAGCAGCGACCTAGCGGGGGGTGGAGAGACCCAGTACTTC. The chain has TRBV5-4 and TRBJ2-5; 11 bases are shared with TRBD2. CDR3 size: 15 residues. Per the germline V gene, CDR1 is SGHNT and CDR2 is YYREEE (reference sequence). Trimming at V came to 4 bases and at J to 4 bases, leaving 6 bases not matched to a gene.

V and J are TRBV18 and TRBJ2-5; TRBD2 matches 9 bases. There are 16 residues in the CDR3. J gave up 4 bases and V 0 bases, and 6 bases lay outside the gene matches. Germline V gene sequence: CDR1 KGHSH, CDR2 LQKENI. CDR3 amino acids: CASSPPSGRGGETQYF. CDR3 nucleotides: TGTGCCAGCTCACCACCTAGCGGGAGAGGGGGAGAGACCCAGTACTTC.

The V gene is TRBV15, the J gene TRBJ2-3; 10 bases map to TRBD2. Germline V CDR1 and CDR2: LNHNV, YYDKDF (reference sequence). V dropped 5 bases and J dropped 0; count of bases not matched to a gene: 8. The CDR3 runs to 17 residues. CDR3 coding DNA: TGTGCCACCAGCCCTCGGACTAGCGGTCGTAGCACAGATACGCAGTATTTT. Translated: CATSPRTSGRSTDTQYF. Variable domain in full (rest from reference TRBV15 and TRBJ2-3): DAMVIQNPRYQVTQFGKPVTLSCSQTLNHNVMYWYQQKSSQAPKLLFHYYDKDFNNEADTPDNFQSRRPNTSFCFLDIRSPGLGDTAMYLCATSPRTSGRSTDTQYFGPGTRLTVL.

The V and J genes are TRBV5-1 and TRBJ1-6; D remains ambiguous. Germline V gene lookup returns CDR1 SGHRS and CDR2 YFSETQ. V lost 0 bases to trimming and J lost 8 bases, with 9 bases between them. CDR3 length: 14 residues. In nucleotides, the CDR3 is TGCGCCAGCAGCTTGGACAGCTCGGATTCACCCCTCCACTTT. This translates into CASSLDSSDSPLHF. Supplemented by reference TRBV5-1 and TRBJ1-6, the full variable domain reads KAGVTQTPRYLIKTRGQQVTLSCSPISGHRSVSWYQQTPGQGLQFLFEYFSETQRNKGNFPGRFSGRQFSNSRSEMNVSTLELGDSALYLCASSLDSSDSPLHFGNGTRLTVT.

The chain carries TRBV11-3 and TRBJ1-1; no reliable D call. The CDR3 is 14 amino acids. Between the trimmed V and J ends, which lost 2 bases and 0 bases, there was a span of 7 bases. In germline, CDR1 is SGHNT, CDR2 YENEEA. In nucleotides, the CDR3 is TGTGCCAGCAGCTTATCCAGGATGAACACTGAAGCTTTCTTT. This codes for CASSLSRMNTEAFF. Supplemented by reference TRBV11-3 and TRBJ1-1, the full variable domain reads EAGVVQSPRYKIIEKKQPVAFWCNPISGHNTLYWYLQNLGQGPELLIRYENEEAVDDSQLPKDRFSAERLKGVDSTLKIQPAELGDSAVYLCASSLSRMNTEAFFGQGTRLTVV.

V usage is TRBV5-4 and J usage is TRBJ2-2; possibly TRBD2 for D (6 bases). V lost 4 bases, J lost 6 bases, and 19 bases lay in between. The CDR3 totals 16 residues. Germline V gene sequence: CDR1 SGHNT, CDR2 YYREEE (reference sequence). Written as DNA, the CDR3 is TGTGCCAGCAGCGTCCTCGGGACTCGGTATTCCGGGGAGCTGTTTTTT. Residues: CASSVLGTRYSGELFF.

The CDR3 here is CASNPPGGNQPQHF. The CDR3 DNA sequence: TGTGCCAGCAACCCGCCGGGGGGAAATCAGCCCCAGCATTTT. This chain uses TRBV28 with TRBJ1-5, with TRBD1 as a possible D gene (5 bases). CDR1 MDHEN and CDR2 SYDVKM come from the germline V gene. V dropped 7 bases and J dropped 4 bases, with 14 bases sitting between them. The CDR3 runs 14 residues. Full variable domain (outside the CDR3, taken from reference TRBV28 and TRBJ1-5): DVKVTQSSRYLVKRTGEKVFLECVQDMDHENMFWYRQDPGLGLRLIYFSYDVKMKEKGDIPEGYSVSREKKERFSLILESASTNQTSMYLCASNPPGGNQPQHFGDGTRLSIL.

The chain uses TRBV12-5 and TRBJ1-2; possible D gene TRBD1, 6 bases. The CDR3 consists of 13 residues. From germline, CDR1 is LGHNT and CDR2 FRNRAP. The V end was cut by 3 bases, the J end by 8 bases, with 13 bases between. CDR3 coding DNA: TGTGCTAGTGGTTTCGCACAGGGTCGAGGCTACACCTTC. Protein product: CASGFAQGRGYTF.

The chain employs TRBV5-4 and TRBJ2-7, with D maybe TRBD1 (6 bases). The germline gives CDR1 SGHNT, CDR2 YYREEE (reference sequence). The V end was cut by 3 bases, the J end by 7 bases, with 14 bases between. This CDR3 is built from 13 residues. The CDR3 sequence: CASSYEQGREQYF. The CDR3 nucleotides read TGTGCCAGCAGCTATGAACAGGGACGGGAGCAGTACTTC.

This clone came up a few times. The gene calls are TRBV5-1 and TRBJ1-3, with 8 bases that match TRBD1. This CDR3 contains 16 residues. The germline V gene encodes CDR1 SGHRS and CDR2 YFSETQ. The V and J ends lost 0 bases and 2 bases, in that order; junction bases with no gene match: 4. CDR3 DNA sequence: TGCGCCAGCAGCTTGGGTCAGACAGGGGCTGGAAACACCATATATTTT. Its protein is CASSLGQTGAGNTIYF.

The V call is TRBV6-5, the J call TRBJ2-3; TRBD1 aligns across 8 bases. Germline V lookup: CDR1 MNHEY, CDR2 SVGAGI. The CDR3 is 14 residues long. V lost 7 bases, J lost 2 bases, and 5 bases stayed unmatched. The CDR3 nucleotides are TGTGCCAGCAAAAGGACAGGGTACACAGATACGCAGTATTTT. Its protein is CASKRTGYTDTQYF.

V and J are TRBV29-1 and TRBJ1-1, with a weak D call TRBD1 (6 bases). This CDR3 contains 12 residues. The germline CDR1 and CDR2 sequences are SQVTM and ANQGSEA. Trimming shortened V by 7 bases and J by 2 bases, and 11 bases separated the two germline ends. The CDR3 protein is CSATGLNTEAFF. The CDR3 DNA is TGCAGCGCCACAGGGCTTAACACTGAAGCTTTCTTT.

This clone showed up just once. The chain couples TRBV11-2 to TRBJ1-3; maybe TRBD1 (5 bases). The CDR3 runs to 16 residues. Looked up from germline, CDR1 is SGHAT and CDR2 is FQNNGV. V was shortened by 0 bases and J by 0 bases, with 9 bases between the two germline ends. CDR3 loop: CASSLDFTGSGNTIYF. The CDR3 DNA sequence: TGTGCCAGCAGCTTAGATTTCACAGGCTCTGGAAACACCATATATTTT.

V gene TRBV7-9 combines with J gene TRBJ1-6; no definite D call. In germline, CDR1 is SEHNR, CDR2 FQNEAQ (reference sequence). Trimming took off 1 base at V and 7 bases at J, with 5 bases between the two ends. The CDR3 covers 13 residues. The DNA for the CDR3 is TGTGCCAGCAGCTTAGACCAGAATTCACCCCTCCACTTT. It translates to CASSLDQNSPLHF.

The chain has TRBV19 and TRBJ1-4; D perhaps matches TRBD1 (6 bases). Germline CDR1 is LNHDA and CDR2 is SQIVND (reference sequence). Between the trimmed V and J ends, which lost 5 bases and 5 bases, there was a span of 15 bases. The CDR3 loop spans 15 amino acids. The CDR3 region has the DNA TGTGCCAGTAGTCCCCGGGACACGGAGAATGAAAAACTGTTTTTT. Protein: CASSPRDTENEKLFF. Together with reference TRBV19 and TRBJ1-4, the CDR3 gives the full variable domain: DGGITQSPKYLFRKEGQNVTLSCEQNLNHDAMYWYRQDPGQGLRLIYYSQIVNDFQKGDIAEGYSVSREKKESFPLTVTSAQKNPTAFYLCASSPRDTENEKLFFGSGTQLSVL.

The chain uses TRBV7-2 and TRBJ2-1, with 8 bases aligning to TRBD2. CDR1 is SGHTA and CDR2 is FQGNSA in the germline V gene. After removal of 7 bases from V and 3 bases from J, the junction contained 8 bases not matched to a gene. This CDR3 has 15 residues. Here the CDR3 reads CASTARLAGYNEQFF. In DNA form, the CDR3 reads TGTGCCAGCACCGCGAGGCTAGCGGGCTACAATGAGCAGTTCTTC.

This clone has only a few counts. V and J are TRBV15 and TRBJ1-2; tentatively, D is TRBD1 (6 bases). Germline lookup yields CDR1 LNHNV and CDR2 YYDKDF (reference sequence). Trimming took off 5 bases at V and 2 bases at J, with 9 bases between the two ends. This CDR3 is built from 13 residues. The CDR3 nucleotides read TGTGCCACCAGCGAGGACAGAAACTATGGCTACACCTTC. This codes for CATSEDRNYGYTF.